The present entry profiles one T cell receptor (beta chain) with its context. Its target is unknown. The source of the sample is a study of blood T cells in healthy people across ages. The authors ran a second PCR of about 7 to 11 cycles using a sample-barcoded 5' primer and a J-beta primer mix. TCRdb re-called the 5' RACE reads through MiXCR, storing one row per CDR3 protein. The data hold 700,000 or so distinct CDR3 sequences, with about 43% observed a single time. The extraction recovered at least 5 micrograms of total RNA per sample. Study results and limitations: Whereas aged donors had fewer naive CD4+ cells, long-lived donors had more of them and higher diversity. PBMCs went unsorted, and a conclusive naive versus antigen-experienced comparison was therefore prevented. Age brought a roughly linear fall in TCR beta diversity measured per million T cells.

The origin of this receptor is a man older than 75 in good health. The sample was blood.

In DNA form, the CDR3 reads TGTGCCAGCAGCCGGGGGGGTAGGAGCAATCAGCCCCAGCATTTT. Protein product: CASSRGGRSNQPQHF. The chain combines TRBV7-2 with TRBJ1-5; weak D call: TRBD1 (5 bases). Germline CDR1 and CDR2: SGHTA and FQGNSA. Between the trimmed V and J ends, which lost 5 bases and 1 base, there was a span of 12 bases. This CDR3 is built from 15 residues.